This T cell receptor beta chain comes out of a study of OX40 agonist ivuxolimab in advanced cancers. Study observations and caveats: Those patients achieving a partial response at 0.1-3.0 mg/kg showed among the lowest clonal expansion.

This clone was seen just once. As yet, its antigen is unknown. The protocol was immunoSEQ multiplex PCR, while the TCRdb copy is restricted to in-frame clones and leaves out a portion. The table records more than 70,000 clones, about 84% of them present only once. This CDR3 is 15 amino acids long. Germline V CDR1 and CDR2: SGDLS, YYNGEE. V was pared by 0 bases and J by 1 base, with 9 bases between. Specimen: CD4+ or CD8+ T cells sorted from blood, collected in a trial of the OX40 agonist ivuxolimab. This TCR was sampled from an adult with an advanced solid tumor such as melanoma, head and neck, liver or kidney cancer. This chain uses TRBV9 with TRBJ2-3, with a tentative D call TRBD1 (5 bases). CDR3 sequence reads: CASSVDGHRTDTQYF. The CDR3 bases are TGTGCCAGCAGCGTAGATGGACACCGCACAGATACGCAGTATTTT.